This T cell receptor beta chain was observed in a study of vaccination and CD4 T cells after COVID-19. Background on the study: The stimulating agents, overlapping spike peptides, came from SARS-CoV-2, HCoV-NL63, HCoV-OC43 and HCoV-229E. Findings and limits, study-wide: The cohort comprised relatively few convalescent patients, and no early post-infection timepoints were analyzed.

Of note for this clonotype: What it recognizes is unknown. One end of the junction varies from germline; a read error may be responsible.

Cultured CD4+ T cell DNA was sequenced using the Oncomine TCR Beta short-read assay. It was from cultured CD4+ T cells that genomic DNA was extracted. TCRdb re-derived calls from the PCR reads in MiXCR, one entry per CDR3 protein. The repertoire holds fewer than 9,500 distinct CDR3 sequences, with 30% to 35% as singletons. The treatment here: approximately 9-day PBMC culture with coronavirus spike peptide pools or control peptides (ViraFEST assay). Prior to the COVID-19 pandemic (2011-2018), the unexposed donor's CD4+ T cells were collected. TCRs were sequenced by ViraFEST after antigen-specific T cells had been expanded with peptide pools. Wells that each held roughly 1.9 million PBMCs were cultured with approximately 10 IU/ml IL-2 and approximately 9.5 ug/ml peptide pools. The CDR3 covers 14 residues. Germline V lookup: CDR1 SSHAT, CDR2 FNYEAQ (reference sequence).

The TCR comes from a human donor in good health. The sequenced sample consisted of CD4+ T cells from blood, cultured in vitro. The V call is TRBV7-7, the J call TRBJ2-7; D possibly corresponds to TRBD2 (5 bases). The CDR3 sequence is CASSPNWGAYEQYF. CDR3 coding DNA: TGTGCTAGCAGCCCGAATTGGGGAGCCTACGAGCAGTACTTC.